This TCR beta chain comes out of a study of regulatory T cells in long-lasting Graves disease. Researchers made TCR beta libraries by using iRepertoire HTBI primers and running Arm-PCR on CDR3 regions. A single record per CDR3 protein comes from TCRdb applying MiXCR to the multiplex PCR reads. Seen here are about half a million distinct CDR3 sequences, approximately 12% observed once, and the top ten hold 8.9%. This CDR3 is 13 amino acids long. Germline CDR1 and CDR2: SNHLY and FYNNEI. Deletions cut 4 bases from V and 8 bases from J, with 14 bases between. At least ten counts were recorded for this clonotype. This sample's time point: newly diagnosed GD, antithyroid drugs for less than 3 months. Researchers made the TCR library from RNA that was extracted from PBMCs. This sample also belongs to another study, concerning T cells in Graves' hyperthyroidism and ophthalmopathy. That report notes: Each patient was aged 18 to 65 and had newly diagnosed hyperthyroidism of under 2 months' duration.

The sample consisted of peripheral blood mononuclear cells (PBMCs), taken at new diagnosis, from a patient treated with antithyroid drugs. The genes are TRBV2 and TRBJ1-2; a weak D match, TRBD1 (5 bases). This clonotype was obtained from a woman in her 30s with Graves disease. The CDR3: CASSVGAALGYTF. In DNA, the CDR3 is TGTGCCAGCAGTGTAGGGGCCGCGTTGGGCTACACCTTC.